This TCR beta chain was recovered during a study of blood T cell repertoires in COVID-19. Whole-study context: T cells, B-cell-depleted T cells, or PBMCs provided the cDNA or gDNA that served as material.

The ends were cut back, 4 bases at V and 12 bases at J, with 13 bases in the middle. CDR1 and CDR2 (germline): SGHTA, FQGTGA. The CDR3 covers 12 residues. Authors' data handling: Amplification of reference gene primers was used by the study to estimate nucleated cell counts. Clones were read by immunoSEQ multiplex PCR, and TCRdb kept only the in-frame ones, dropping some. V and J calls and clone size are as listed in that table; D and trimming were resolved from the DNA. This repertoire shows 300,000 to 350,000 clones, roughly 89% found once; its top ten account for more than 0.85%. The chain employs TRBV7-3 and TRBJ2-1; tentative D call: TRBD1 (6 bases). The clonotype was recovered from a woman between 35 and 50 years old with COVID-19, enrolled during active disease. The sequenced sample consisted of peripheral blood. CDR3 region: CASSSQGQAQFF. The DNA for the CDR3 is TGTGCCAGCAGCTCCCAGGGGCAGGCGCAGTTCTTC. Looking up the rest from reference TRBV7-3 and TRBJ2-1 gives the full variable domain: GAGVSQTPSNKVTEKGKYVELRCDPISGHTALYWYRQSLGQGPEFLIYFQGTGAADDSGLPNDRFFAVRPEGSVSTLKIQRTERGDSAVYLCASSSQGQAQFFGPGTRLTVL.